Given below is one T cell receptor beta chain in context. Its antigen is still unknown. These data are taken from a study of identical twins. CDR1 is GTSNPN and CDR2 is SVGIG in the germline V gene (reference sequence). With 6 bases removed from V and 4 bases from J, the gap between germline ends came to 12 bases. The CDR3 consists of 12 residues. TCRdb reanalysed the 5' RACE reads using MiXCR and keeps one entry per CDR3 protein. The profile shows about 700,000 distinct CDR3 sequences, more than 6.5% of them singletons. Study-wide results and caveats: The study drew conclusions from cross-sectional statistical analysis, not from following the same donors.

The same sample was also used in a study of yellow fever vaccine responses in identical twins.

The V call is TRBV30, the J call TRBJ1-2; a possible D gene is TRBD1 (5 bases). Sequencing was performed on PBMCs. The receptor was derived from a woman aged 18-30 years in good health. The chain's CDR3 is CACKDIPYGYTF. CDR3 DNA sequence: TGTGCCTGTAAGGACATTCCCTATGGCTACACCTTC.